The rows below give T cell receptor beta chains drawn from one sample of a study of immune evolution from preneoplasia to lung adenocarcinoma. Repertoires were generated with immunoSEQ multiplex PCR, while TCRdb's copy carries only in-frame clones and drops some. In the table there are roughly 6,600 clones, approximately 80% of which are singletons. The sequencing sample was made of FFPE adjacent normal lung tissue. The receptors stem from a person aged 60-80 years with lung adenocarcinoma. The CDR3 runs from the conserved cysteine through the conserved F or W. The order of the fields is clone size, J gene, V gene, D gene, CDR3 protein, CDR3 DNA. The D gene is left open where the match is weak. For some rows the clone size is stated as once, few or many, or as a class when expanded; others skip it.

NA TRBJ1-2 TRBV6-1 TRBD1 CASTMGEGAGGYTF TGTGCCAGCACTATGGGGGAGGGGGCTGGAGGCTACACCTTC
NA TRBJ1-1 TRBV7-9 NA CASSLVVELTEAFF TGTGCCAGCAGCTTAGTGGTAGAATTGACTGAAGCTTTCTTT
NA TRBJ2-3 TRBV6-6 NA CASSYGITTDTQYF TGTGCCAGCAGTTATGGGATAACCACAGATACGCAGTATTTT
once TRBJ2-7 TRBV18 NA CASSPLGDSYEQYF TGTGCCAGCTCACCACTCGGGGACTCCTACGAGCAGTACTTC
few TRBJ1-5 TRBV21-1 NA CASSKGGGQPQHF TGTGCCAGCAGCAAAGGAGGTGGTCAGCCCCAGCATTTT
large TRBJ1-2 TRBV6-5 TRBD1 CASSYPGQGERGYTF TGTGCCAGCAGTTACCCGGGACAGGGGGAACGTGGCTACACCTTC
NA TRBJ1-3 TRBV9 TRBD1 CASKGTGGNTIYF TGTGCCAGCAAGGGGACAGGGGGAAACACCATATATTTT
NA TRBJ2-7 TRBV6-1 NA CASGKRGYEQYF TGTGCCAGCGGGAAAAGGGGGTACGAGCAGTACTTC
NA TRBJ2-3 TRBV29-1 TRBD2 CSVESAGVNTQYF TGCAGCGTTGAGTCGGCGGGAGTGAATACGCAGTATTTT
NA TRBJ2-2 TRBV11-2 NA CASRIQGTGELFF TGTGCCAGCAGAATACAGGGAACCGGGGAGCTGTTTTTT
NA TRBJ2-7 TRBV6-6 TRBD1 CASSLTGASSYEQYF TGTGCCAGCAGCCTAACAGGGGCGAGCTCCTACGAGCAGTACTTC
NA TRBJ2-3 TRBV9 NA CASSVAQGADTQYF TGTGCCAGCAGCGTAGCACAGGGCGCAGATACGCAGTATTTT
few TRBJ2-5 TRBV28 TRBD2 CASSLGRGLAGVQETQYF TGTGCCAGCAGTTTAGGTCGAGGACTAGCGGGAGTTCAAGAGACCCAGTACTTC
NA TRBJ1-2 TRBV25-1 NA CASSVRGDYGYTF TGTGCCAGCAGTGTCAGGGGTGACTATGGCTACACCTTC
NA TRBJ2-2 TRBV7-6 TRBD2 CASSFSGLAGDGELFF TGTGCCAGCAGCTTTTCGGGTCTAGCGGGAGACGGGGAGCTGTTTTTT
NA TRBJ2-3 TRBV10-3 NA CAISEPQGSTDTQYF TGTGCCATCAGTGAACCACAGGGTAGCACAGATACGCAGTATTTT
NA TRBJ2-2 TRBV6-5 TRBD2 CASSYLGTSRTGELFF TGTGCCAGCAGTTACCTCGGGACTAGTAGAACCGGGGAGCTGTTTTTT
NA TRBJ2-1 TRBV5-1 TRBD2 CASSLVPAGEIYNEQFF TGCGCCAGCAGCTTGGTGCCAGCGGGAGAAATATACAATGAGCAGTTCTTC
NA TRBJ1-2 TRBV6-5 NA CASSYNPGPYGYTF TGTGCCAGCAGTTACAATCCAGGCCCATATGGCTACACCTTC
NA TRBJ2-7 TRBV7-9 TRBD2 CASSLGRGRIDEQYF TGTGCCAGCAGCTTAGGACGCGGGAGGATCGACGAGCAGTACTTC
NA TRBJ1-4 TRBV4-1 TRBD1 CASSQGTRQGSLDFKLFF TGCGCCAGCAGCCAAGGCACCCGACAGGGCTCTCTAGACTTTAAACTGTTTTTT
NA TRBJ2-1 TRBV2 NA CASSENWVPKGNEQFF TGTGCCAGCAGTGAAAATTGGGTGCCAAAGGGGAATGAGCAGTTCTTC
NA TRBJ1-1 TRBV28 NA CASSGSGLGTEAFF TGTGCCAGCAGTGGCAGTGGTTTGGGCACTGAAGCTTTCTTT
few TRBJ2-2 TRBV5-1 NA CASSLGGADTGELFF TGCGCCAGCAGCTTGGGTGGGGCGGACACCGGGGAGCTGTTTTTT
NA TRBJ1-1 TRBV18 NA CASSPPVGAWTEAFF TGTGCCAGCTCACCACCGGTGGGGGCTTGGACTGAAGCTTTCTTT
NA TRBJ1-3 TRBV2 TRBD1 CASNRTGNYLSGNTIYF TGTGCCAGCAATAGGACAGGTAATTACCTCTCTGGAAACACCATATATTTT
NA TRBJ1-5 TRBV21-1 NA CASRDRREQRDWRSQGTQHF TGTGCCAGCAGGGATCGACGAGAGCAGCGCGACTGGCGGAGTCAGGGGACACAGCATTTT
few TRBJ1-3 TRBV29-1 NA CSVAEVSSGNTIYF TGCAGCGTTGCAGAGGTTTCCTCTGGAAACACCATATATTTT
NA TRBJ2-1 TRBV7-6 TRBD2 CASSAGTINNEQFF TGTGCCAGCAGCGCCGGGACTATAAACAATGAGCAGTTCTTC
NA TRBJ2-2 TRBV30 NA CAWSAWGLDTGELFF TGTGCCTGGAGTGCGTGGGGGCTAGACACCGGGGAGCTGTTTTTT
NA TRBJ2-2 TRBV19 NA CASSATNTGELFF TGTGCCAGTAGCGCTACGAACACCGGGGAGCTGTTTTTT
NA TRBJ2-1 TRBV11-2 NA CASSLRFEQFF TGTGCCAGCAGCTTAAGGTTTGAGCAGTTCTTC
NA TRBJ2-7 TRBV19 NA CASSIGPLGAYEQYF TGTGCCAGTAGTATCGGCCCGTTGGGGGCCTACGAGCAGTACTTC
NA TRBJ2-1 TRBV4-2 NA CASSQEWRGTSTEQFF TGTGCCAGCAGCCAAGAATGGCGCGGGACCTCTACCGAGCAGTTCTTC
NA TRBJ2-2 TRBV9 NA CASSVGGDTGELFF TGTGCCAGCAGCGTAGGAGGAGACACCGGGGAGCTGTTTTTT
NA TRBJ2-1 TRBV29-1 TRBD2 CSVGAGIYNEQFF TGCAGCGTTGGAGCGGGAATATACAATGAGCAGTTCTTC
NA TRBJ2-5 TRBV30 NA CAWSVLVRETQYF TGTGCCTGGAGTGTACTCGTAAGGGAGACCCAGTACTTC
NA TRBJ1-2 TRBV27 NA CASSLSGRGAEGYTF TGTGCCAGCAGTTTATCGGGTAGGGGGGCTGAAGGCTACACCTTC
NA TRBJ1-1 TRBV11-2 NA CASSLNSYSDTEAFF TGTGCCAGCAGCTTAAATAGTTACAGTGACACTGAAGCTTTCTTT
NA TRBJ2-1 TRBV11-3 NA CASSRTDNEQFF TGTGCCAGCAGCAGGACAGACAATGAGCAGTTCTTC